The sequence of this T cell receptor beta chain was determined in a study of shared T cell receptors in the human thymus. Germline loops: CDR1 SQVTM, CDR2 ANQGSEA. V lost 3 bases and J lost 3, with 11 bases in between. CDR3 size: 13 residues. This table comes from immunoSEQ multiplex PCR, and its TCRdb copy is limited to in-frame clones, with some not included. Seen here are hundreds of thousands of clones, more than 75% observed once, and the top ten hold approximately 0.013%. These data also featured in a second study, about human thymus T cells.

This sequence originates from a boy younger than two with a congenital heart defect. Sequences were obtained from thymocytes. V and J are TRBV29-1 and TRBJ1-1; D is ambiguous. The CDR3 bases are TGCAGCGTTGATTACGGGAGGGACACTGAAGCTTTCTTT. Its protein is CSVDYGRDTEAFF. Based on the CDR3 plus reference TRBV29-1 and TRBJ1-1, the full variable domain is SAVISQKPSRDICQRGTSLTIQCQVDSQVTMMFWYRQQPGQSLTLIATANQGSEATYESGFVIDKFPISRPNLTFSTLTVSNMSPEDSSIYLCSVDYGRDTEAFFGQGTRLTVV.